This T cell receptor beta chain came from a study of cytomegalovirus exposure and HLA in healthy donors. The germline gives CDR1 MDHEN, CDR2 SYDVKM. CDR3 length: 16 amino acids. The V and J ends lost 2 bases and 3 bases, in that order; junction bases with no gene match: 7. In the PCR, 60 Vbeta and 13 Jbeta primers were used. Clones were sequenced by immunoSEQ multiplex PCR, and TCRdb holds only the in-frame ones, with some missing. In total, the table holds 200,000 to 250,000 clones. This TCR came from a woman aged 25-40 years in good health and CMV-seropositive. Sequencing was performed on PBMCs. This chain connects TRBV28 to TRBJ1-5, with 7 bases that match TRBD1. CDR3 loop: CASSLPGQLFNQPQHF. CDR3 nucleotide sequence: TGTGCCAGCAGTTTACCGGGACAGCTTTTCAATCAGCCCCAGCATTTT.